The 10 T cell receptor beta chains in this list originate from one sample, sequenced in a study of CD8 T cells in ankylosing spondylitis. Their antigens remain unidentified. Study observations and caveats: Fewer than 10 highly homologous variants made up a TCR beta motif that seemed to typify ankylosing spondylitis blood.

Via MiXCR, TCRdb re-called the 5' RACE reads, giving one row per CDR3 protein. The sample carries 390,000 or so distinct CDR3 sequences, 20% to 25% recorded once. The specimen was blood, either unsorted or a sorted T cell fraction (not recorded which). The receptors shown here come from a male donor with ankylosing spondylitis.

This chain links TRBV10-3 with TRBJ2-2, with 14 positions matching TRBD2. The trim removed 6 bases at V and 5 bases at J, leaving 8 bases unmatched. CDR1 is ENHRY and CDR2 is SYGVKD in the germline V gene. There are 17 residues in the CDR3. CDR3 coding DNA: TGTGCCATCAGCCCCGGGACTAGCGGGAGTCGTACCGGGGAGCTGTTTTTT. It is translated as CAISPGTSGSRTGELFF.

Many counts were recorded for this clonotype. The V and J genes are TRBV29-1 and TRBJ1-2; no definite D call. Trimming removed 5 bases at V and 7 bases at J, with 20 bases between. This CDR3 is 14 amino acids long. Germline loops: CDR1 SQVTM, CDR2 ANQGSEA. CDR3 bases: TGCAGCGTTACTCGGGGAACCGTTTCAGGTGGCTACACCTTC. Translating gives CSVTRGTVSGGYTF.

J is TRBJ1-5 and V is TRBV12-3 or TRBV12-4, with 7 bases that match TRBD1. CDR3 length equals 14 residues. With V trimmed by 6 bases and J by 1 base, 3 bases remained unmatched. CDR3 sequence: CASRRDSSNQPQHF. The CDR3 DNA reads as TGTGCCAGCAGGCGGGACAGCAGCAATCAGCCCCAGCATTTT.

The sample holds a few counts of this clonotype. The rearrangement joins TRBV5-1 to TRBJ2-7; D may match TRBD1 or TRBD2 (5 bases each). Germline CDR1 and CDR2: SGHRS and YFSETQ. This CDR3 contains 17 residues. With 3 bases removed from V and 0 bases from J, the gap between germline ends came to 19 bases. The CDR3 DNA reads as TGCGCCAGCAGCTCCCAAGTTCGGGGCGGCGGCTCCTACGAGCAGTACTTC. Residues: CASSSQVRGGGSYEQYF.

This clonotype was counted only a few times. CDR3 bases: TGTGCCAGCAGTACTATGACTAGCGGGAGTCGAGAGACCCAGTACTTC. The encoded protein is CASSTMTSGSRETQYF. This sequence joins TRBV12-3 or TRBV12-4 and TRBJ2-5, with 12 bases aligning to TRBD2. V lost 5 bases, J lost 4 bases, and 8 bases stayed unmatched. This CDR3 has 16 residues.

This chain connects TRBV20-1 to TRBJ2-7, with D possibly matching TRBD2 (6 bases). CDR1 and CDR2 (germline): DFQATT, SNEGSKA (reference sequence). CDR3 length: 13 residues. V was clipped by 3 bases and J by 4 bases, with 13 bases between them. CDR3 in amino acids: CSARDYLVYEQYF. As DNA, the CDR3 is TGCAGTGCTAGGGACTACCTTGTATACGAGCAGTACTTC.

The V gene is TRBV20-1, the J gene TRBJ2-1, with no clear D. V was trimmed by 5 bases and J by 6 bases, leaving 8 bases between them. Germline CDR1 reads DFQATT; CDR2 reads SNEGSKA (reference sequence). This CDR3 is built from 11 residues. CDR3 sequence reads: CSARISNEQFF. In DNA form, the CDR3 reads TGCAGTGCTCGAATTAGCAATGAGCAGTTCTTC.

The chain has TRBV29-1 and TRBJ1-1; the match to TRBD1 covers 7 bases. Per the germline V gene, CDR1 is SQVTM and CDR2 is ANQGSEA. The CDR3 covers 13 residues. Trimming took 6 bases from V and 2 from J; bases not matched to a gene: 6. The CDR3 DNA sequence: TGCAGCGTCGACAACAGGGGAAACACTGAAGCTTTCTTT. This gives the protein CSVDNRGNTEAFF.

This clonotype was picked up a small number of times. The V and J genes are TRBV29-1 and TRBJ2-3, with D unresolved. V lost 3 bases to trimming and J lost 2 bases, with 9 bases between them. This CDR3 spans 13 amino acids. Germline-derived CDR1 and CDR2 are SQVTM and ANQGSEA. The CDR3 DNA is TGCAGCGTTGATCGCGGTTACACAGATACGCAGTATTTT. Protein: CSVDRGYTDTQYF.

This clonotype was observed a handful of times. The chain couples TRBV7-2 to TRBJ2-1; no clear D gene. Germline V lookup: CDR1 SGHTA, CDR2 FQGNSA. V was cut by 5 bases and J by 2 bases, with 7 bases left in between. The CDR3 has 13 residues. CDR3 DNA sequence: TGTGCCAGCAGCCAGACCACCTACAATGAGCAGTTCTTC. Amino acid sequence: CASSQTTYNEQFF.